The 10 T cell receptor beta chains below were found in one sample sequenced in a study of blood T cells in healthy people across ages. A sample-barcoded 5' primer and a J-beta primer mix were used in a second PCR of roughly 6 to 11 cycles. One entry per CDR3 protein, called by TCRdb with MiXCR from the 5' RACE reads. The table has some 1.5 million distinct CDR3 sequences, roughly 27% seen once; the top ten hold approximately 7.7%. Specimen: blood. The receptors originated from a woman in her twenties or thirties in good health.

This clonotype has ten or more counts. CDR3 nucleotides: TGTGCCAGCACGACGGGGCGGAACACTGAAGCTTTCTTT. Amino acid sequence: CASTTGRNTEAFF. The chain combines TRBV12-3 or TRBV12-4 with TRBJ1-1, with a weak D call TRBD1 (5 bases). The CDR3 totals 13 residues. V lost 7 bases to trimming and J lost 1 base, with 10 bases between them.

This chain joins TRBV11-2 and TRBJ2-1, with 7 bases lining up with TRBD2. Looked up from germline, CDR1 is SGHAT and CDR2 is FQNNGV. The CDR3 spans 14 residues. The V gene end was trimmed by 5 bases and the J gene end by 8 bases; junction bases not matched to a gene: 9. The CDR3: CASSNPGTTDEQFF. In DNA form, the CDR3 reads TGTGCCAGCAGCAACCCTGGGACTACTGATGAGCAGTTCTTC.

This clonotype turned up a few times. The chain combines TRBV18 with TRBJ2-1; no firm D call. This CDR3 is 16 amino acids long. V was pared by 3 bases and J by 3 bases, with 15 bases between. Germline lookup yields CDR1 KGHSH and CDR2 LQKENI. CDR3 nucleotides: TGTGCCAGCTCACCGCCGACCGAAGTGAACTACAATGAGCAGTTCTTC. Its translation is CASSPPTEVNYNEQFF.

This clonotype was found many times. V is TRBV29-1 and J is TRBJ2-7; 7 bases are a match to TRBD2. This CDR3 region has 13 residues. Unmatched junction bases numbered 1, after V lost 1 base and J lost 1 base. The germline gives CDR1 SQVTM, CDR2 ANQGSEA. The CDR3 DNA sequence: TGCAGCGTTGAAGCGGGAGGTTCCTACGAGCAGTACTTC. Protein: CSVEAGGSYEQYF.

As regards this clonotype: A single base separates this from a much larger clone, so it may be a read error. The rearrangement links TRBV7-2 to TRBJ2-4, with D possibly TRBD2 on 6 matching bases. The DNA matches TRBJ2-7 better at its end, which makes the J call doubtful. The CDR3 runs to 18 residues. CDR1 SGHTA and CDR2 FQGNSA come from the germline V gene. This chain's CDR3 is CASSLVLAIGELGYEQYF. CDR3 nucleotides: TGTGCCAGCAGCTTAGTTCTAGCGATCGGAGAATTAGGTTACGAGCAGTACTTC.

The J gene is TRBJ2-1, the V gene TRBV29-1; 10 positions agree with TRBD2. The CDR3 has 14 amino acids. Losses at the gene ends were 6 bases for V and 4 bases for J; bases not matched to a gene: 6. The V gene's germline CDR1 is SQVTM and CDR2 ANQGSEA. The CDR3 nucleotides read TGCAGCGTGAAGACTAGCGGGCTTTACAATGAGCAGTTCTTC. This codes for CSVKTSGLYNEQFF.

This clonotype was picked up a small number of times. The junction departs from the called germline gene at one end, perhaps through a read error. V gene TRBV7-9 combines with J gene TRBJ2-1; 7 positions match TRBD2. The germline V gene has CDR1 SEHNR and CDR2 FQNEAQ (reference sequence). The CDR3 has 15 amino acids. The chain's CDR3 is CAGSFEGGVNNEQFF. CDR3 bases: TGTGCCGGCAGCTTCGAGGGAGGGGTTAACAATGAGCAGTTCTTC.

This clonotype was counted between two and nine times. The CDR3 sequence: CASSPVAGLNEQFF. The CDR3 nucleotides read TGTGCCAGTTCCCCAGTAGCGGGGCTCAATGAGCAGTTCTTC. The chain employs TRBV12-3 or TRBV12-4 and TRBJ2-1, with TRBD2 matching 8 bases. The CDR3 covers 14 residues. Unmatched junction bases numbered 10, after V lost 9 bases and J lost 6 bases.

The chain recombines TRBV6-1 with TRBJ2-7; 8 nucleotides align to TRBD1. The CDR3 is 15 amino acids. Germline values: CDR1 MNHNS, CDR2 SASEGT. The V and J ends lost 7 bases and 0 bases, in that order; junction bases with no gene match: 8. DNA of the CDR3: TGTGCCAGCAATTCCCGGGACAGGAGCTCCTACGAGCAGTACTTC. Translation gives CASNSRDRSSYEQYF.

There are a few counts of this clonotype. This rearrangement joins TRBV11-2 to TRBJ1-2; weak D call: TRBD1 (5 bases). The V and J ends lost 5 bases and 5 bases respectively, with 15 bases between them. This CDR3 has 14 amino acids. Germline CDR1 and CDR2: SGHAT and FQNNGV. Here the CDR3 DNA reads TGTGCCAGCAGCCCCCCCGGGGACCTATATGGCTACACCTTC. It translates to CASSPPGDLYGYTF.